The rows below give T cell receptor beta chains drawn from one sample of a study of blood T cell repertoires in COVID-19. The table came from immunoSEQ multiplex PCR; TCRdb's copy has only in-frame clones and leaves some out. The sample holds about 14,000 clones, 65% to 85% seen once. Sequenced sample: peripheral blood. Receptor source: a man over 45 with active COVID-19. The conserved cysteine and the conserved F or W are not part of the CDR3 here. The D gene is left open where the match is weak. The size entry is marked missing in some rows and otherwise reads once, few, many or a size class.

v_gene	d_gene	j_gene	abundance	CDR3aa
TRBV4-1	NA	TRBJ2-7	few	ASSQDRDWLSYEQY
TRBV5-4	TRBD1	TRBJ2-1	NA	ASSLGGTGGNEQF
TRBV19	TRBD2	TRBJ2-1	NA	ASRVTSAHNEQF
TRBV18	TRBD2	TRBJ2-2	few	ASSPPAGTSGYTGELF
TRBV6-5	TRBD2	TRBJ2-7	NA	ASSYRSSGPYEQY
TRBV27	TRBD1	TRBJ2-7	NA	ASSSTSDRVTYEQY
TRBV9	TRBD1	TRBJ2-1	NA	ASSDPGTEYNEQF
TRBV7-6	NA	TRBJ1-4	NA	ASSLGPRLEKLF
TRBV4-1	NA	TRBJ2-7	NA	ASSQDPYAGYEQY
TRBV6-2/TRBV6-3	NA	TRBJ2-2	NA	ASSLSVDWGLPGELF
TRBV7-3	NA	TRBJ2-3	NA	ASSFGTDTQY
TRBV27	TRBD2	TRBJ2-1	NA	ATSGTSGNEQF
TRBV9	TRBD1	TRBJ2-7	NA	ASSVDDRGSYEQY
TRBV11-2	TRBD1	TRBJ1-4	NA	ASSSEGQLNEKLF
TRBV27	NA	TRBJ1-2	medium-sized	ASSPTVWGGKNYGYT
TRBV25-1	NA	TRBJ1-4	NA	ASSDQGVEKLF
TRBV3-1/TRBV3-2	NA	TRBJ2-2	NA	ASTPTGETGELF
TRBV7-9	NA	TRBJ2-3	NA	ASSLISDTQY
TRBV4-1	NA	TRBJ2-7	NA	ASSQPAQGMYEQY
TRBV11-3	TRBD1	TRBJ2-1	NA	ASSSRDRVHEQF
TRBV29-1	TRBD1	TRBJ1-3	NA	SGTGSGNTIY
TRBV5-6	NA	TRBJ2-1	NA	ASSLREYNEQF
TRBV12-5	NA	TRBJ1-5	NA	ASGLLPSLEPQH
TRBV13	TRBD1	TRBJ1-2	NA	ASSLGQGDPNYGYT
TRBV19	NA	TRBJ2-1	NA	ASSIGGSYNEQF
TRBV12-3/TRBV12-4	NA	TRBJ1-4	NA	ASSLISGGKLF
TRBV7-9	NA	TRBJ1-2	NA	ASSGREQT
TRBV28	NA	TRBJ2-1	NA	ASSFVYYNEQF
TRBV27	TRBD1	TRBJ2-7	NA	ASGPGTGFYEQY
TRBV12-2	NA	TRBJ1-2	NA	ASRLADTNRRANYGYT
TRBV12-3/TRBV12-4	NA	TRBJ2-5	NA	ASSLHLQETQY
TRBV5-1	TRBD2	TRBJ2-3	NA	ASRAAGGRTADTQY
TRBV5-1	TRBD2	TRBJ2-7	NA	ASSWSGLGSYEQY
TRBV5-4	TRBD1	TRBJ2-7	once	ASSPDRGHEQY
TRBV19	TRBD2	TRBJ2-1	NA	ASRPLAGVLDEQF
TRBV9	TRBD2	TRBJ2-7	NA	ASSPRLAPAYEQY
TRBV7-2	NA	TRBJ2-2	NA	ASSLEGAITGELF
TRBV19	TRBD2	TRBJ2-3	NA	ASSPKGLAGGDTQY
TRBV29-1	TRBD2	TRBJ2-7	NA	SVQAGDSISYEQY
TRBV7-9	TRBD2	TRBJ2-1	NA	ASSYLSGNEQF
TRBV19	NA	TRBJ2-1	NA	ASSMGAEQF
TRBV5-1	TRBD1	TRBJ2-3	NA	ASSPGTGGPDTQY
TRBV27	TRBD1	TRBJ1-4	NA	ASSLIGKQGIGKLF
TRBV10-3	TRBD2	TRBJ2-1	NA	AIRTSGSNNEQF
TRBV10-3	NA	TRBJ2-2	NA	AISEQQDTGELF
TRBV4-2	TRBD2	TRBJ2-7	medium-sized	ASSPISGSYEQY